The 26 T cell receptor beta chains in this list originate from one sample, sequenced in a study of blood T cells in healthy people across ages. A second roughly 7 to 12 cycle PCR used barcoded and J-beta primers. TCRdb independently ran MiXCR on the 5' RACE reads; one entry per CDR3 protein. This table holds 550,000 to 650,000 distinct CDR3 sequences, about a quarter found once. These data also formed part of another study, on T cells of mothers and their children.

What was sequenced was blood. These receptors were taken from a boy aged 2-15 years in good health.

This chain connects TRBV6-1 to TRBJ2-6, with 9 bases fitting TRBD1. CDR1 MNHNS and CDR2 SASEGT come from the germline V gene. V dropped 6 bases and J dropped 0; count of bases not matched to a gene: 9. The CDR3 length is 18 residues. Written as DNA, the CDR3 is TGTGCCAGCAGGGAGTACGGGACAGGGATCTCTGGGGCCAACGTCCTGACTTTC. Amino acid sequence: CASREYGTGISGANVLTF.

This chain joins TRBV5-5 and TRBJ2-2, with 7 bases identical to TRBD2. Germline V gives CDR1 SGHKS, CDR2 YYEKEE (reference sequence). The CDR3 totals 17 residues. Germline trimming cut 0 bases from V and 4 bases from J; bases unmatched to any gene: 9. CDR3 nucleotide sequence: TGTGCCAGCAGCTTGGGTGGCGGGAGCTTGAGCACCGGGGAGCTGTTTTTT. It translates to CASSLGGGSLSTGELFF.

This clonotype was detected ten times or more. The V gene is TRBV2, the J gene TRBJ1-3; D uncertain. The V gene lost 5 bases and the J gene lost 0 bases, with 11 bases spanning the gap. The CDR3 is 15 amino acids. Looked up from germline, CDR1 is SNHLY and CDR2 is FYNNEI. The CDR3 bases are TGTGCCAGCAGTAGCCAGGCCCTCTCTGGAAACACCATATATTTT. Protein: CASSSQALSGNTIYF.

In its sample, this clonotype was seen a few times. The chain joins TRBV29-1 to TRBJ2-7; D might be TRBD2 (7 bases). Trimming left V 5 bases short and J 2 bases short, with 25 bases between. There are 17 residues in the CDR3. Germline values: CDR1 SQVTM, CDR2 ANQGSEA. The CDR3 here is CSVLGGARGAEPYEQYF. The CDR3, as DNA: TGCAGCGTTCTGGGGGGAGCCCGGGGGGCTGAGCCCTACGAGCAGTACTTC.

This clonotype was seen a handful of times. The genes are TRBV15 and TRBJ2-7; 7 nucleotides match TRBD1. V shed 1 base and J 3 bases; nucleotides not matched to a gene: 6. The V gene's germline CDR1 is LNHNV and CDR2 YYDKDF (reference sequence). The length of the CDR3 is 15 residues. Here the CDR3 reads CATSRGATGVYEQYF. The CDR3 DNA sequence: TGTGCCACCAGCAGAGGTGCAACAGGGGTCTACGAGCAGTACTTC.

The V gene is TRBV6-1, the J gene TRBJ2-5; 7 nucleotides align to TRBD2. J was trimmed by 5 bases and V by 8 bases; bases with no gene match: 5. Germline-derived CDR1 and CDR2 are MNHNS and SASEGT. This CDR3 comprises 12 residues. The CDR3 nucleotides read TGTGCCAGCGGGGATAGCGGGGAGACCCAGTACTTC. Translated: CASGDSGETQYF.

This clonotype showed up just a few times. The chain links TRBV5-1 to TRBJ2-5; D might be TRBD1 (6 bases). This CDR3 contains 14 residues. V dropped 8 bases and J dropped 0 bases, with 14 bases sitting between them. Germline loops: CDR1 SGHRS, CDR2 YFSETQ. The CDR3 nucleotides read TGCGCCAGACCCGGACAGATATACCAAGAGACCCAGTACTTC. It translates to CARPGQIYQETQYF.

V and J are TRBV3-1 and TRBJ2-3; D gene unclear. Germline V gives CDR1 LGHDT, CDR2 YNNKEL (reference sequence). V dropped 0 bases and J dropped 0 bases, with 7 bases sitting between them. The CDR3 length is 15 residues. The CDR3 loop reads CASSQEATSTDTQYF. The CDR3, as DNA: TGTGCCAGCAGCCAAGAAGCGACTAGCACAGATACGCAGTATTTT.

CDR3 region: CSAAPGTGKVTDTQYF. The CDR3 nucleotides read TGCAGTGCTGCCCCCGGGACAGGGAAAGTCACAGATACGCAGTATTTT. This sequence joins TRBV20-1 and TRBJ2-3; 9 nucleotides line up with TRBD1. The CDR3 sequence is 16 residues long. Germline trimming cut 5 bases from V and 2 bases from J; bases unmatched to any gene: 11. From germline, CDR1 is DFQATT and CDR2 SNEGSKA (reference sequence).

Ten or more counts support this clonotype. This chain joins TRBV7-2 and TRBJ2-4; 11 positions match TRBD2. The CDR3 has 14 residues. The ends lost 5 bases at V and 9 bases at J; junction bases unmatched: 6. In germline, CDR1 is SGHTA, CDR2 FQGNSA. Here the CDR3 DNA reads TGTGCCAGCAGCGAGGGGACTAGCGGCGTCATTCAGTACTTC. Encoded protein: CASSEGTSGVIQYF.

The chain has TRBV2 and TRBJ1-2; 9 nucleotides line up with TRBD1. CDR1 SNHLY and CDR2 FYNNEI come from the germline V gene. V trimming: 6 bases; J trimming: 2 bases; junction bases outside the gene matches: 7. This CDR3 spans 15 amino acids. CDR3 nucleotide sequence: TGTGCCAGCAGCCCGACAGGGGGTCGGAACTATGGCTACACCTTC. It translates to CASSPTGGRNYGYTF.

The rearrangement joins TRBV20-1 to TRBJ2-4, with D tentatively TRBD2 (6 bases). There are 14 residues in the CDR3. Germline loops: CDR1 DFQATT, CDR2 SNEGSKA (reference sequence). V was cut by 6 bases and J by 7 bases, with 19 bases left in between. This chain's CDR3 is CSATGLLERNIQYF. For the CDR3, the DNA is TGCAGTGCAACGGGACTCCTAGAGAGGAACATTCAGTACTTC.

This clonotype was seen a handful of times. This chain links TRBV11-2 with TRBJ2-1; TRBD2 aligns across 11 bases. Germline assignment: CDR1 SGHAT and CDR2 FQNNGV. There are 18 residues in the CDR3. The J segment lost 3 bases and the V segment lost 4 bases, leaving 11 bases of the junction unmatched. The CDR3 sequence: CASSSTTLAGGSYNEQFF. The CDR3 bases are TGTGCCAGCAGCTCAACTACCCTAGCGGGGGGAAGCTACAATGAGCAGTTCTTC.

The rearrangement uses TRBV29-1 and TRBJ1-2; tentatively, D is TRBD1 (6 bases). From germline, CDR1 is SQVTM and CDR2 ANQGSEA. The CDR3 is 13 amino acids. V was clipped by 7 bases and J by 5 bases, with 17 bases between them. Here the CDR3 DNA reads TGCAGCGCAGGTACAGGGAATAGGTATGGCTACACCTTC. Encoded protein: CSAGTGNRYGYTF.

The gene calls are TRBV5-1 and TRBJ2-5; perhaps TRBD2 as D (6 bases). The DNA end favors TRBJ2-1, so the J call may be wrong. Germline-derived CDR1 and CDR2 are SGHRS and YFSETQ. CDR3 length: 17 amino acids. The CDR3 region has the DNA TGCGCCAGCAGCTTGGCGGGAGCCGGCTCGGGGTACAATGAGCAGTTCTTC. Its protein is CASSLAGAGSGYNEQFF.

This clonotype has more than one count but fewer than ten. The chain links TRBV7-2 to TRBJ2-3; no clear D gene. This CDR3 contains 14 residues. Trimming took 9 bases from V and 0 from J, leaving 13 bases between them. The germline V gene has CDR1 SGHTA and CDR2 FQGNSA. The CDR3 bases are TGTGCCAGTGGTCCGGGTCCCAGCACAGATACGCAGTATTTT. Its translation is CASGPGPSTDTQYF.

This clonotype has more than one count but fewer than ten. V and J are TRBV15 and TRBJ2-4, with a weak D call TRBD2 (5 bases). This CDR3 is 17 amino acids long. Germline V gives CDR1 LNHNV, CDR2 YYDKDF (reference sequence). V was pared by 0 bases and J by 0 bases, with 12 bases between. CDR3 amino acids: CATSRDSGGLAKNIQYF. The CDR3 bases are TGTGCCACCAGCAGAGATTCTGGCGGACTAGCCAAAAACATTCAGTACTTC.

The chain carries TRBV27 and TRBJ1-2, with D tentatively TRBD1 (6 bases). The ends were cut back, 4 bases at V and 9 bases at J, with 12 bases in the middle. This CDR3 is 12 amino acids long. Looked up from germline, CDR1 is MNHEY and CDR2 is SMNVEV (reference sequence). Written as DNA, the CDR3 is TGTGCCAGCAGTTCCGGGGGGGCTAGCTACACCTTC. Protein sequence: CASSSGGASYTF.

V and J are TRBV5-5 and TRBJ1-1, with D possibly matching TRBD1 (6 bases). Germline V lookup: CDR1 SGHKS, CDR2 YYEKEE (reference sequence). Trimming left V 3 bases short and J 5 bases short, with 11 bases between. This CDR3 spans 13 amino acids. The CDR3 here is CASSWDIGTEAFF. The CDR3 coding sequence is TGTGCCAGCAGCTGGGACATAGGGACTGAAGCTTTCTTT.

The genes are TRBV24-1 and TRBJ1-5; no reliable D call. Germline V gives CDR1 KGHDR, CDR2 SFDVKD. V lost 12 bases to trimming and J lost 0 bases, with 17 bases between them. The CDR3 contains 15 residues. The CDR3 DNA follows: TGTGCCGCCATACGACGGTTCTATAGCAATCAGCCCCAGCATTTT. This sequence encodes CAAIRRFYSNQPQHF.

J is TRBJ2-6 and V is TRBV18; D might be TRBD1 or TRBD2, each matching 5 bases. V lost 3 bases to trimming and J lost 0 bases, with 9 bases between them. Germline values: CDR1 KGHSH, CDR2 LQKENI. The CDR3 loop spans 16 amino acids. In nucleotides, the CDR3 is TGTGCCAGCTCACCTGCAGGGAGCTCTGGGGCCAACGTCCTGACTTTC. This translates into CASSPAGSSGANVLTF.

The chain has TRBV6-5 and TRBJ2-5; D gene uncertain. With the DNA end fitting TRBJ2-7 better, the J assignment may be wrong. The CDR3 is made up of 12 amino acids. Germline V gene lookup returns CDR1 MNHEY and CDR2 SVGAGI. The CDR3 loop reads CATAGDAYEQYF. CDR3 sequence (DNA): TGTGCCACGGCTGGGGATGCCTACGAGCAGTACTTC.

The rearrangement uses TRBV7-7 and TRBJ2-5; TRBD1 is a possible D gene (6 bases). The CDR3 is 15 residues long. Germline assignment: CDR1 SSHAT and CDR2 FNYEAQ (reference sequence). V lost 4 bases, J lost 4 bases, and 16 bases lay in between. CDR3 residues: CASSSQQGVVETQYF. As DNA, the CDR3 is TGTGCCAGCAGCTCCCAACAGGGAGTGGTAGAGACCCAGTACTTC.

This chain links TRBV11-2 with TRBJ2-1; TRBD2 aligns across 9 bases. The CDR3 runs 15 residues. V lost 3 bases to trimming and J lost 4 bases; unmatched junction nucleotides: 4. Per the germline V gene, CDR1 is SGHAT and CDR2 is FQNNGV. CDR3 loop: CASSFSGLAYNEQFF. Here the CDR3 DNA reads TGTGCCAGCAGCTTCTCGGGACTAGCATACAATGAGCAGTTCTTC. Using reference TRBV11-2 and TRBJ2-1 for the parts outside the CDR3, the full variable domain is EAGVAQSPRYKIIEKRQSVAFWCNPISGHATLYWYQQILGQGPKLLIQFQNNGVVDDSQLPKDRFSAERLKGVDSTLKIQPAKLEDSAVYLCASSFSGLAYNEQFFGPGTRLTVL.

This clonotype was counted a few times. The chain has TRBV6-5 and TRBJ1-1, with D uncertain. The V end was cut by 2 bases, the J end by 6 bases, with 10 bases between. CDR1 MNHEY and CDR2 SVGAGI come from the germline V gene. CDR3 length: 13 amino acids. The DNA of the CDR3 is TGTGCCAGCAGTTACCCCGCGGCGCCTGAAGCTTTCTTT. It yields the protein CASSYPAAPEAFF.

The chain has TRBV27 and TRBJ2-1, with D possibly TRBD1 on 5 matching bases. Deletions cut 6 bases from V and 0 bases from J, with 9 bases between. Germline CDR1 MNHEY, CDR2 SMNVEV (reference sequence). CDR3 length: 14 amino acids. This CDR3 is CASSRVGSYNEQFF. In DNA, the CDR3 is TGTGCCAGCAGCAGGGTTGGCTCCTACAATGAGCAGTTCTTC.